The entry below gives a single T cell receptor beta chain sequence along with its context. What it binds is unknown. CDR3 length: 14 residues. The germline V gene encodes CDR1 SGHNT and CDR2 YYREEE (reference sequence). V shed 5 bases, J shed 4 bases, and the junction held 4 bases outside the gene matches. This record belongs to a study of shared clonotypes between healthy human individuals. Original processing methods: As immunoSEQ supplied junction-only sequences (without quality scores), filtering differed. Generated by immunoSEQ multiplex PCR, the TCRdb table keeps only in-frame clones and is missing some. The V and J calls and clone size were taken over from that table, and D and trimming were inferred from the DNA. Here the sample spans fewer than 2.5 million clones, roughly 93% being singletons. Study-wide points: Clonotype sharing among donors was thought likely to change with sequencing depth.

The chain recombines TRBV5-4 with TRBJ2-2; 8 bases line up with TRBD1. Sequencing was carried out using naive CD4+ T cells from PBMCs. Subset here: CD45RA+ positively selected. This receptor was obtained from a young man in good health. Some clones in this sample may be carry-over from other donors' samples. CDR3 amino acids: CASSFDRGTGELFF. The CDR3 DNA follows: TGTGCCAGCAGTTTTGACAGGGGCACCGGGGAGCTGTTTTTT.